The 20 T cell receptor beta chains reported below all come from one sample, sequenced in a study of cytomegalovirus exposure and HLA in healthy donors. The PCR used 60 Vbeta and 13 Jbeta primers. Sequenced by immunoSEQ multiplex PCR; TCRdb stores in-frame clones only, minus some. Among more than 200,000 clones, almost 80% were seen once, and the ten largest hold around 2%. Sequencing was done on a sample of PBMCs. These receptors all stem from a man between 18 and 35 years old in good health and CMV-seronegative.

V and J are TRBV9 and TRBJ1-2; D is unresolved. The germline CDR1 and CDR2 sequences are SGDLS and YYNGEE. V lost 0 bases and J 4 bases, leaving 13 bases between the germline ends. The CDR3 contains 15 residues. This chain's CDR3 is CASSVGDALFYGYTF. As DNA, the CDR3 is TGTGCCAGCAGCGTAGGAGACGCACTATTCTATGGCTACACCTTC.

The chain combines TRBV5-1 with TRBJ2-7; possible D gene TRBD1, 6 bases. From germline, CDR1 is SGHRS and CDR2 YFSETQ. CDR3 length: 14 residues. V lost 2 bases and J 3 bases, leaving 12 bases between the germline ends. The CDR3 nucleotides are TGCGCCAGCAGCTTACACAGGGAAAACTACGAGCAGTACTTC. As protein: CASSLHRENYEQYF.

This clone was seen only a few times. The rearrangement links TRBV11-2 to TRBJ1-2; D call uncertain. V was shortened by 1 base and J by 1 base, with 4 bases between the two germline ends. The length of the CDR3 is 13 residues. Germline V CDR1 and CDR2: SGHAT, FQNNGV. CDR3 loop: CASSLGGNYGYTF. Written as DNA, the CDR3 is TGTGCCAGCAGCTTAGGCGGTAACTATGGCTACACCTTC.

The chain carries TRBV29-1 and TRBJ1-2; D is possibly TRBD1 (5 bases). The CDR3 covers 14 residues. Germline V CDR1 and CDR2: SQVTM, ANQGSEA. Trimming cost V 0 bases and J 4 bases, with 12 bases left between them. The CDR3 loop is CSVEDRQGVYGYTF. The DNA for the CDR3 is TGCAGCGTTGAAGATCGGCAGGGTGTCTATGGCTACACCTTC.

In DNA, the CDR3 is TGTGCCAGCAGTTTGTCGCTAGCGGGAGTCCCAAGAAAAGATACGCAGTATTTT. Its protein product is CASSLSLAGVPRKDTQYF. This chain connects TRBV27 to TRBJ2-3; 10 bases match TRBD2. Germline loops: CDR1 MNHEY, CDR2 SMNVEV (reference sequence). This CDR3 has 18 residues. V lost 3 bases and J lost 5; bases outside the gene matches: 14.

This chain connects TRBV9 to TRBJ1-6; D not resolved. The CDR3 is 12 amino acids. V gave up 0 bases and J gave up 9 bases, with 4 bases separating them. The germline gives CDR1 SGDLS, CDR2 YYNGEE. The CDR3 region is CASSVAGSPLHF. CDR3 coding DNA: TGTGCCAGCAGCGTAGCGGGTTCACCCCTCCACTTT.

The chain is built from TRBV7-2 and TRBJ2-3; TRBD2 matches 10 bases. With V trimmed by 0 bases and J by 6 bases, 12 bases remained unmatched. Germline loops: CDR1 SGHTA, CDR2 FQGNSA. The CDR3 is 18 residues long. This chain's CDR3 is CASSLAASGSLVRDTQYF. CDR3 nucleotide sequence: TGTGCCAGCAGCTTAGCCGCTAGCGGGAGCTTAGTTCGGGATACGCAGTATTTT. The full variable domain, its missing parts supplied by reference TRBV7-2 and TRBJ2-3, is GAGVSQSPSNKVTEKGKDVELRCDPISGHTALYWYRQSLGQGLEFLIYFQGNSAPDKSGLPSDRFSAERTGGSVSTLTIQRTQQEDSAVYLCASSLAASGSLVRDTQYFGPGTRLTVL.

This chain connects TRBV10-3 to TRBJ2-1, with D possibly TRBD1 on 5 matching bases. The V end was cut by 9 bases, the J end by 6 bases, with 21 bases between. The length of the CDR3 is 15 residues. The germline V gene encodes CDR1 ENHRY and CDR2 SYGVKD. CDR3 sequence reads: CAIWVQGGEFNEQFF. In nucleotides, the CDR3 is TGTGCCATTTGGGTGCAGGGTGGTGAGTTCAATGAGCAGTTCTTC.

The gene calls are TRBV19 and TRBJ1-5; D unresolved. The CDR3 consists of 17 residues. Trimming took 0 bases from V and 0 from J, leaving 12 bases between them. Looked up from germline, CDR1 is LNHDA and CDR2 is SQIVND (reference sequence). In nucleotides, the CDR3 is TGTGCCAGTAGTATAGATGTTTGGCAATATAGCAATCAGCCCCAGCATTTT. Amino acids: CASSIDVWQYSNQPQHF.

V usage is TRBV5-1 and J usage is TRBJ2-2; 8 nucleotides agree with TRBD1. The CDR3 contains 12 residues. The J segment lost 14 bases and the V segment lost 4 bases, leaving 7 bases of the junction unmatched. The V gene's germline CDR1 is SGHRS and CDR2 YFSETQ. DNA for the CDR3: TGCGCCAGCAGCCCCGGACAGGGTGGTCTGTTTTTT. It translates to CASSPGQGGLFF. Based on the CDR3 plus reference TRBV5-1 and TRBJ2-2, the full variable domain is KAGVTQTPRYLIKTRGQQVTLSCSPISGHRSVSWYQQTPGQGLQFLFEYFSETQRNKGNFPGRFSGRQFSNSRSEMNVSTLELGDSALYLCASSPGQGGLFFGEGSRLTVL.

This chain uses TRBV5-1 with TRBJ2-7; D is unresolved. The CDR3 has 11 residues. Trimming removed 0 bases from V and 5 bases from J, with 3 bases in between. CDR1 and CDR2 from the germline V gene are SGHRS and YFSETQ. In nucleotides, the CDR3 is TGCGCCAGCAGCTTGGCGGACGAGCAGTACTTC. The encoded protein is CASSLADEQYF.

The CDR3 region is CASSQERQGEYTF. The CDR3 bases are TGCGCCAGCAGCCAAGAGAGACAGGGGGAGTACACCTTC. The rearrangement joins TRBV4-3 to TRBJ1-2; TRBD1 matches at 9 bases. J lost 11 bases, V lost 0 bases, and 4 bases had no gene match. The CDR3 length is 13 residues. The germline CDR1 and CDR2 sequences are LGHNA and YSLEER.

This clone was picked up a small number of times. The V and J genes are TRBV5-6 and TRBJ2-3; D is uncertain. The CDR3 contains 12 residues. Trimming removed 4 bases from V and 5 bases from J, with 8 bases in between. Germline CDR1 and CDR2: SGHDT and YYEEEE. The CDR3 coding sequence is TGTGCCAGCAGCCGTACCGGAGATACGCAGTATTTT. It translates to CASSRTGDTQYF.

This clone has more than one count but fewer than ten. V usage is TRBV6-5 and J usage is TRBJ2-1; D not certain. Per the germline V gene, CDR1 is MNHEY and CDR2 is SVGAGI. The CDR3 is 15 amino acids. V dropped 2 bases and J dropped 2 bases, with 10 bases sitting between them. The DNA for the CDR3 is TGTGCCAGCAGTTACCGTGGTCCGGCCTACAATGAGCAGTTCTTC. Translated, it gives CASSYRGPAYNEQFF.

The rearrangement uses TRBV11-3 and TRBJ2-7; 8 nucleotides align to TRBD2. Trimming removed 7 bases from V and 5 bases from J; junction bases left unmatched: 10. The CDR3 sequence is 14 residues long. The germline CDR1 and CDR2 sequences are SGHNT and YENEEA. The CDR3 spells CASNPRGGGHEQYF. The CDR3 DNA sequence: TGTGCCAGCAACCCCCGGGGGGGAGGCCACGAGCAGTACTTC.

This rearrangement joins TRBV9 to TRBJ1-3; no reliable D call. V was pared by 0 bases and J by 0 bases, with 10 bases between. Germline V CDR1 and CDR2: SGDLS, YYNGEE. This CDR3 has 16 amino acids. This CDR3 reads CASSVVGRNSGNTIYF. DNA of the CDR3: TGTGCCAGCAGCGTAGTGGGCCGAAACTCTGGAAACACCATATATTTT.

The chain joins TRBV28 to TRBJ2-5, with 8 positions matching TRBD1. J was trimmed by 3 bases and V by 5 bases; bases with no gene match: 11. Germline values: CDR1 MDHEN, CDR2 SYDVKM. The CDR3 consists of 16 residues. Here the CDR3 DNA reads TGTGCCAGCAGTCCGCCACCCGGGACAGGAAAAGAGACCCAGTACTTC. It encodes CASSPPPGTGKETQYF.

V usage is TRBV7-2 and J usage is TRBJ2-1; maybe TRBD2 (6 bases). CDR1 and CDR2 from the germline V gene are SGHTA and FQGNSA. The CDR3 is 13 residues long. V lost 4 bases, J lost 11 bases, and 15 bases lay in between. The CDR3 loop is CASSWEPGRQQFF. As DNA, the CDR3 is TGTGCCAGCAGCTGGGAACCTGGGAGGCAGCAGTTCTTC.

The CDR3: CAAEDSLFYEQYF. The CDR3 DNA is TGTGCCGCGGAGGACAGCCTCTTCTACGAGCAGTACTTC. The J gene is TRBJ2-7, the V gene TRBV2, with D possibly TRBD1 on 6 matching bases. This CDR3 region has 13 residues. The germline V gene encodes CDR1 SNHLY and CDR2 FYNNEI. V was clipped by 11 bases and J by 3 bases, with 17 bases between them.

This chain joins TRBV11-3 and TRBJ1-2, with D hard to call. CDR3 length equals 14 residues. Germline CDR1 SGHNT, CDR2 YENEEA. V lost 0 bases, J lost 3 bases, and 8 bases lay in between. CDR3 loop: CASSLEAGDYGYTF. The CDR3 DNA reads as TGTGCCAGCAGCTTAGAGGCCGGGGACTATGGCTACACCTTC.